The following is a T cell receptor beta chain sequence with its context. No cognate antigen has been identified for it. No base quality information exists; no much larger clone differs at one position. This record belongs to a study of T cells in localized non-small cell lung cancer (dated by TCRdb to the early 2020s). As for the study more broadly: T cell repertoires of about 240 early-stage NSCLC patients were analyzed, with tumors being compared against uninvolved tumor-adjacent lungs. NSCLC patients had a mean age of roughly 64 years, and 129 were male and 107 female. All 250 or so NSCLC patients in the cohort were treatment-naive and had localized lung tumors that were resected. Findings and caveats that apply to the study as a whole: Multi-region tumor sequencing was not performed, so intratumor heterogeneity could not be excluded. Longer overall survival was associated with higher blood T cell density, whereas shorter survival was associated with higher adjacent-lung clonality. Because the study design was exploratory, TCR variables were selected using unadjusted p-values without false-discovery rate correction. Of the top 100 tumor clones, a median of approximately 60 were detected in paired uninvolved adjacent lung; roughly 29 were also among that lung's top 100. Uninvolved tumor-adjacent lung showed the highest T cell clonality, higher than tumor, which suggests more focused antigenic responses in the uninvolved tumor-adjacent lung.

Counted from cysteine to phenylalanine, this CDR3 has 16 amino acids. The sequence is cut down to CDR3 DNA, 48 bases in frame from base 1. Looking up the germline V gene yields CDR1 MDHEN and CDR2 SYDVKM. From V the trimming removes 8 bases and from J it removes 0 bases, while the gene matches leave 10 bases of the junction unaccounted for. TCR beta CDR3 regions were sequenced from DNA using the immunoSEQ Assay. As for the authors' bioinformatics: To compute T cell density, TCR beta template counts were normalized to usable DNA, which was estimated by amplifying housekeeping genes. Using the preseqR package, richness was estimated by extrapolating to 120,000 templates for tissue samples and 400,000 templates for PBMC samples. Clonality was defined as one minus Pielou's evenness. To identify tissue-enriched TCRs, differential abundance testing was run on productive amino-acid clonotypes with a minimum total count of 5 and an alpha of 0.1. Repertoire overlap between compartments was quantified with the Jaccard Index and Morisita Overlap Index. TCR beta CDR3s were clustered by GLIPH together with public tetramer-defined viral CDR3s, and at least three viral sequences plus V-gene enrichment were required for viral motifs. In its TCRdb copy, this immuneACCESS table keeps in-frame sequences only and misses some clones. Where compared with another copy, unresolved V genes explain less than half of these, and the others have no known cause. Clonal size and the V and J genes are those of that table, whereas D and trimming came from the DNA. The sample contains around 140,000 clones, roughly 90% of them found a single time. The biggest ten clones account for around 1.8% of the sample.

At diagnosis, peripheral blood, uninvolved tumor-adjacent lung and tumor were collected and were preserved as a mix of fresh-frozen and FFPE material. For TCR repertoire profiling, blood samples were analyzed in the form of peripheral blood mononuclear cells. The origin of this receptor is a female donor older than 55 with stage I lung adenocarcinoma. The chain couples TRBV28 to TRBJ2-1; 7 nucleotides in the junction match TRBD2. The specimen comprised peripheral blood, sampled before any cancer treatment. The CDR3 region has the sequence CASPDLTSTSYNEQFF. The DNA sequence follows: TGTGCCAGCCCAGACTTGACTAGCACCTCCTACAATGAGCAGTTCTTC.